What follows are 24 T cell receptor beta chains derived from one specimen sequenced in a study of T cells in Graves' hyperthyroidism and ophthalmopathy. TCR beta CDR3 regions were amplified from RNA. The HTBI primer set served for first-round RT-PCR of the TCR CDR3. TCRdb passed the multiplex PCR reads through MiXCR, listing each CDR3 protein once. The repertoire holds 300,000 to 450,000 distinct CDR3 sequences, approximately 15% seen once, with approximately 11% in the top ten. Sequences were obtained from blood. All receptors come from a woman aged 55-70 years with Graves' hyperthyroidism.

This clonotype occurred many times. V and J are TRBV12-5 and TRBJ2-5, with TRBD2 identical over 9 bases. CDR1 LGHNT and CDR2 FRNRAP come from the germline V gene. The V gene end was trimmed by 6 bases and the J gene end by 0 bases; junction bases not matched to a gene: 8. The CDR3 runs to 16 residues. CDR3 amino acids: CASGTLAGPYQETQYF. As DNA, the CDR3 is TGTGCTAGTGGCACCCTAGCGGGACCCTACCAAGAGACCCAGTACTTC.

This clonotype showed up many times. The rearrangement links TRBV7-2 to TRBJ2-5; 13 bases fit TRBD2. In germline, CDR1 is SGHTA, CDR2 FQGNSA. The CDR3 consists of 16 residues. J was trimmed by 4 bases and V by 1 base; bases with no gene match: 3. CDR3 DNA: TGTGCCAGCAGCTTAGTAAGACTAGCGGGAGGAGAGACCCAGTACTTC. Translated, it gives CASSLVRLAGGETQYF.

The CDR3 region is CASSFASSGLNYEQYF. In nucleotides, the CDR3 is TGCGCCAGCAGCTTCGCCTCTAGCGGATTAAACTACGAGCAGTACTTC. The chain joins TRBV5-1 to TRBJ2-7; 7 bases align to TRBD2. With V trimmed by 2 bases and J by 3 bases, 11 bases remained unmatched. This CDR3 has 16 amino acids. Per the germline V gene, CDR1 is SGHRS and CDR2 is YFSETQ.

Many counts were recorded for this clonotype. This chain links TRBV7-2 with TRBJ2-1; 12 bases fit TRBD2. The ends lost 1 base at V and 7 bases at J; junction bases unmatched: 11. Germline CDR1 is SGHTA and CDR2 is FQGNSA. This CDR3 region has 18 residues. The CDR3 nucleotides read TGTGCCAGCAGCTTAGGTCCCCCACTAGCGGGGGGAAGGAATGAGCAGTTCTTC. It yields the protein CASSLGPPLAGGRNEQFF.

This clonotype has more than one count but fewer than ten. The chain uses TRBV7-9 and TRBJ1-3; D is uncertain. Germline lookup yields CDR1 SEHNR and CDR2 FQNEAQ (reference sequence). This CDR3 spans 16 amino acids. The V end lost 4 bases, the J end lost 0 bases, and 13 bases lay between the germline ends. The CDR3 DNA follows: TGTGCCAGCAGCTCACTGCAGGAAATCTCTGGAAACACCATATATTTT. As protein: CASSSLQEISGNTIYF.

This clonotype occurred many times. This rearrangement joins TRBV5-1 to TRBJ1-5, with D unresolved. This CDR3 contains 15 residues. CDR1 is SGHRS, CDR2 YFSETQ, per germline. V gave up 4 bases and J gave up 2 bases, with 13 bases separating them. DNA for the CDR3: TGCGCCAGCAGCGAAGGAACCACGGGCAATCAGCCCCAGCATTTT. Its protein is CASSEGTTGNQPQHF.

This clonotype was seen ten or more times. The chain employs TRBV6-1 and TRBJ2-2; TRBD1 matches 9 bases. The CDR3 sequence is 14 residues long. J gave up 7 bases and V 8 bases, and 8 bases lay outside the gene matches. The V gene's germline CDR1 is MNHNS and CDR2 SASEGT. CDR3 in DNA: TGTGCCAGCGGATTACAGGGGGCTGGCGGGGAGCTGTTTTTT. Translating it yields CASGLQGAGGELFF.

This clonotype was observed many times. The chain employs TRBV6-1 and TRBJ2-7, with D perhaps TRBD1 or TRBD2 (5 bases each). The V gene's germline CDR1 is MNHNS and CDR2 SASEGT. The ends were cut back, 6 bases at V and 3 bases at J, with 27 bases in the middle. The CDR3 is 18 amino acids. The CDR3 bases are TGTGCCAGCAGCTGGGAAGCACCCGGGACCCAGAGAGACTACGAGCAGTACTTC. This codes for CASSWEAPGTQRDYEQYF.

This clonotype was detected only a few times. This sequence joins TRBV6-1 and TRBJ2-7; TRBD1 matches 10 bases. J gave up 5 bases and V 6 bases, and 4 bases lay outside the gene matches. The CDR3 covers 13 residues. The germline gives CDR1 MNHNS, CDR2 SASEGT. CDR3 sequence reads: CASSAGTGDEQYF. In DNA form, the CDR3 reads TGTGCCAGCAGCGCCGGGACAGGGGACGAGCAGTACTTC.

This clonotype was observed a few times. V usage is TRBV7-9 and J usage is TRBJ2-1; 8 bases match TRBD2. V shed 7 bases, J shed 0 bases, and the junction held 5 bases outside the gene matches. From germline, CDR1 is SEHNR and CDR2 FQNEAQ (reference sequence). CDR3 size: 15 residues. CDR3 DNA sequence: TGTGCCAGCACGGGAGGGGGGAGCTCCTACAATGAGCAGTTCTTC. The encoded protein is CASTGGGSSYNEQFF.

In this sample, this clonotype turned up many times. This chain joins TRBV3-1 and TRBJ2-1; TRBD2 matches 7 bases. Germline values: CDR1 LGHDT, CDR2 YNNKEL (reference sequence). V dropped 0 bases and J dropped 2; count of bases not matched to a gene: 4. The CDR3 totals 16 residues. DNA of the CDR3: TGTGCCAGCAGCCAAGAAGGACTAGGTGCCTACAATGAGCAGTTCTTC. Its protein is CASSQEGLGAYNEQFF.

This clonotype has at least ten counts. The chain employs TRBV6-2 or TRBV6-3 and TRBJ2-2; 8 nucleotides line up with TRBD2. The CDR3 consists of 15 residues. Germline V CDR1 and CDR2: MNHEY, SVGEGT. With V trimmed by 4 bases and J by 4 bases, 5 bases remained unmatched. In nucleotides, the CDR3 is TGTGCCAGCAGTTTGCCAGCGGGAGTCACCGGGGAGCTGTTTTTT. Translating gives CASSLPAGVTGELFF.

There are many counts of this clonotype. The chain is built from TRBV18 and TRBJ2-1; D unresolved. Trimming stripped 3 bases from V and 9 bases from J, with 21 bases between. This CDR3 is built from 16 residues. CDR1 is KGHSH, CDR2 LQKENI, per germline. The CDR3 region is CASSPFGPQSGGEQFF. CDR3 in DNA: TGTGCCAGCTCACCTTTCGGACCCCAAAGTGGTGGTGAGCAGTTCTTC.

This clonotype came up many times. The CDR3 region is CSVETQRLTDTQYF. As DNA, the CDR3 is TGCAGCGTTGAAACCCAGCGGCTCACAGATACGCAGTATTTT. This rearrangement joins TRBV29-1 to TRBJ2-3; tentatively, D is TRBD2 (5 bases). Germline-derived CDR1 and CDR2 are SQVTM and ANQGSEA. Trimming left V 2 bases short and J 2 bases short, with 11 bases between. This CDR3 has 14 amino acids.

The gene calls are TRBV9 and TRBJ2-1, with 11 nucleotides matching TRBD2. Trimming removed 4 bases from V and 7 bases from J; junction bases left unmatched: 10. CDR3 size: 16 residues. Germline loops: CDR1 SGDLS, CDR2 YYNGEE. Here the CDR3 reads CASSLSSGRGWNEQFF. The CDR3 coding sequence is TGTGCCAGCAGCCTAAGTAGCGGGAGGGGGTGGAATGAGCAGTTCTTC.

This clonotype was seen ten or more times. The V call is TRBV6-5, the J call TRBJ2-1; 8 bases align to TRBD2. V lost 2 bases and J lost 6; bases outside the gene matches: 6. CDR1 MNHEY and CDR2 SVGAGI come from the germline V gene. This CDR3 contains 15 residues. CDR3 coding DNA: TGTGCCAGCAGTTACGGGGGACTAGTGTCCAATGAGCAGTTCTTC. It encodes CASSYGGLVSNEQFF.

Ten or more counts support this clonotype. The rearrangement joins TRBV28 to TRBJ1-4; D gene unclear. The germline V and J ends were trimmed by 3 bases and 8 bases, with 4 bases remaining between them. This CDR3 is built from 11 residues. Looked up from germline, CDR1 is MDHEN and CDR2 is SYDVKM. The CDR3 coding sequence is TGTGCCAGCAGTTTGAGAGAAAAACTGTTTTTT. Amino acids: CASSLREKLFF.

This clonotype was counted ten times or more. This sequence joins TRBV15 and TRBJ2-2, with 8 bases identical to TRBD1. Per germline, CDR1 LNHNV and CDR2 YYDKDF (reference sequence). After removal of 0 bases from V and 6 bases from J, the junction contained 9 bases not matched to a gene. The CDR3 length is 17 residues. DNA for the CDR3: TGTGCCACCAGCAGAGAATTGTGGACAGGGCGCCCCGGGGAGCTGTTTTTT. It translates to CATSRELWTGRPGELFF. Full variable domain (outside the CDR3, taken from reference TRBV15 and TRBJ2-2): DAMVIQNPRYQVTQFGKPVTLSCSQTLNHNVMYWYQQKSSQAPKLLFHYYDKDFNNEADTPDNFQSRRPNTSFCFLDIRSPGLGDTAMYLCATSRELWTGRPGELFFGEGSRLTVL.

The table lists this clonotype with many counts. The chain uses TRBV12-3 or TRBV12-4 and TRBJ2-4; a possible D gene is TRBD2 (6 bases). The CDR3 is 15 amino acids. V lost 3 bases and J 3 bases, leaving 12 bases between the germline ends. The CDR3 sequence is CASSFGGIGKNIQYF. The CDR3 coding sequence is TGTGCCAGCAGTTTTGGCGGGATAGGCAAAAACATTCAGTACTTC.

The genes are TRBV29-1 and TRBJ1-2, with D perhaps TRBD1 (6 bases). The germline gives CDR1 SQVTM, CDR2 ANQGSEA. CDR3 length: 12 amino acids. The V end was cut by 7 bases, the J end by 7 bases, with 16 bases between. This CDR3 is CSGTHTGSGYTF. The DNA of the CDR3 is TGCAGCGGTACTCACACAGGGTCTGGCTACACCTTC. The full variable domain, with the rest looked up from reference TRBV29-1 and TRBJ1-2, is SAVISQKPSRDICQRGTSLTIQCQVDSQVTMMFWYRQQPGQSLTLIATANQGSEATYESGFVIDKFPISRPNLTFSTLTVSNMSPEDSSIYLCSGTHTGSGYTFGSGTRLTVV.

As DNA, the CDR3 is TGCGCCAGCAGCCAAGGCCCGACAGGGCGCGACACCATATATTTT. Amino acid sequence: CASSQGPTGRDTIYF. This sequence joins TRBV4-1 and TRBJ1-3; 7 bases map to TRBD1. The CDR3 extends over 15 amino acids. V was clipped by 1 base and J by 8 bases; unmatched bases: 8. Germline assignment: CDR1 MGHRA and CDR2 YSYEKL.

The V and J genes are TRBV7-9 and TRBJ2-5, with 9 bases lining up with TRBD2. The CDR3 sequence is 17 residues long. Germline CDR1 SEHNR, CDR2 FQNEAQ (reference sequence). J lost 4 bases, V lost 0 bases, and 9 bases had no gene match. The CDR3 here is CASSLAPAGGPVETQYF. CDR3 sequence (DNA): TGTGCCAGCAGCTTAGCTCCGGCGGGAGGGCCAGTAGAGACCCAGTACTTC.

This clonotype was seen only a few times. This may stem from a read error, because a much larger clone lies one nucleotide away. The rearrangement joins TRBV11-1 to TRBJ2-1, with 16 bases matching TRBD2. The CDR3 consists of 19 residues. Per the germline V gene, CDR1 is SGHAT and CDR2 is FQDESV (reference sequence). CDR3 protein: CASSFQGLAGGSSYNGQFF. The CDR3 DNA is TGTGCCAGCAGCTTCCAGGGACTAGCGGGAGGGTCCTCCTACAATGGGCAGTTCTTC.

This clonotype was detected many times. The genes are TRBV7-9 and TRBJ2-5; 7 bases line up with TRBD2. The CDR3 has 13 amino acids. Per germline, CDR1 SEHNR and CDR2 FQNEAQ (reference sequence). The chain's CDR3 is CAVGGAAQETQYF. For the CDR3, the DNA is TGTGCGGTGGGAGGGGCCGCGCAAGAGACCCAGTACTTC.